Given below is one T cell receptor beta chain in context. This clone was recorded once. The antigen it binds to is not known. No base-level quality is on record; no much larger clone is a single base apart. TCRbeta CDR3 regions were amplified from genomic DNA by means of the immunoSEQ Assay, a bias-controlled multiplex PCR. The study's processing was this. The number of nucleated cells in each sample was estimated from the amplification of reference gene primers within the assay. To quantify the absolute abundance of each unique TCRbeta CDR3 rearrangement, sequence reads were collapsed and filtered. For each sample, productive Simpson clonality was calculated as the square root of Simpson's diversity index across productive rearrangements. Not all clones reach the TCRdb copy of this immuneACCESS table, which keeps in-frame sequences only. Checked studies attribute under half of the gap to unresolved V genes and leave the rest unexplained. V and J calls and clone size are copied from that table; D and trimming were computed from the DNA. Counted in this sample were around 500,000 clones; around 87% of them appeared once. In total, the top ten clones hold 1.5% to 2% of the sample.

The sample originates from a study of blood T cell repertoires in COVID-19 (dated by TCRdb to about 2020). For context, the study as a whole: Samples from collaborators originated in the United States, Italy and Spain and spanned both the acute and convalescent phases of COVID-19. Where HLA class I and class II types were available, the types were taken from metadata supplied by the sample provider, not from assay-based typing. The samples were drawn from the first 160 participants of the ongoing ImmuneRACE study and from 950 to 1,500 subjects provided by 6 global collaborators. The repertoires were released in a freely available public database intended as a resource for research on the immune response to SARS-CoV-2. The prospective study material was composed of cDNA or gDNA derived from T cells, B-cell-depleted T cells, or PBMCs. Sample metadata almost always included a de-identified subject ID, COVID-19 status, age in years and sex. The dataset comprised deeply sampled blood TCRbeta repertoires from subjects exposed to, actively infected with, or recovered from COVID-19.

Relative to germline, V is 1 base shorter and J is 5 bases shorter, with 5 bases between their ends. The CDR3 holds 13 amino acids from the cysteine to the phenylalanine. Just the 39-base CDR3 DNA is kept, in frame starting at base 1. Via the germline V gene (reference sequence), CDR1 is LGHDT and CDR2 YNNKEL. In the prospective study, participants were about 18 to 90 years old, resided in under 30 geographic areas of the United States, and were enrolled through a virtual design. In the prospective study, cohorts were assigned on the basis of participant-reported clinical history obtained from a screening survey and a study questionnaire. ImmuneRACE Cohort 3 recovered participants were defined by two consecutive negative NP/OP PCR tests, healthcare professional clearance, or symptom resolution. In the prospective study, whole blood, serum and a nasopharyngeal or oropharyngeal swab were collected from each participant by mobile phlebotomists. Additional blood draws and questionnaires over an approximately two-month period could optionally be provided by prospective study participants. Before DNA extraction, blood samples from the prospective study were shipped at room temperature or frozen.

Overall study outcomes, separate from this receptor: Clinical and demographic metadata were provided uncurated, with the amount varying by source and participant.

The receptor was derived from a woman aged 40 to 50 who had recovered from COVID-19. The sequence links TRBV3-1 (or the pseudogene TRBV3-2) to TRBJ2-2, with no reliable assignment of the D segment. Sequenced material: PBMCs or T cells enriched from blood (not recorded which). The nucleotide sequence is TGTGCCAGCAGCCAAGTTACTACCGGGGAGCTGTTTTTT. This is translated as CASSQVTTGELFF.